This is a list of T cell receptor beta chains from one sample in a study of T cell changes during pregnancy in multiple sclerosis. Measured with immunoSEQ multiplex PCR; TCRdb has only the in-frame clones, and not every one. The sample has roughly 61,000 clones; approximately 94% are singletons. Specimen: CD8+ T cells from peripheral blood mononuclear cells, collected after pregnancy. The receptors originated from a female donor with multiple sclerosis, enrolled in a pregnancy study. Both conserved end residues are part of each CDR3. A D gene is named only where the DNA matches it firmly. The size field is filled for only some rows; it gives once, few, many or a size class.

J | V | size | length | D | CDR3 | DNA
TRBJ2-1 | TRBV6-1 | - | 13 | - | CASRRDTSVEQFF | TGTGCCAGCAGGCGAGACACCTCGGTTGAGCAGTTCTTC
TRBJ2-7 | TRBV27 | - | 13 | - | CASSQQGRNEQYF | TGTGCCAGCAGCCAGCAGGGGCGGAACGAGCAGTACTTC
TRBJ1-2 | TRBV9 | - | 13 | - | CASKGAAFYGYTF | TGTGCCAGCAAAGGGGCCGCCTTCTATGGCTACACCTTC
TRBJ2-7 | TRBV4-1 | - | 15 | TRBD2 | CASSSTGTSVDEQYF | TGCGCCAGCAGCTCGACCGGGACTAGCGTCGACGAGCAGTACTTC
TRBJ2-7 | TRBV6-1 | - | 14 | TRBD1 | CASSDWQGVDEQYF | TGTGCCAGCAGTGATTGGCAGGGGGTCGACGAGCAGTACTTC
TRBJ1-5 | TRBV7-9 | - | 14 | - | CASSLGQADQPQHF | TGTGCCAGCAGCTTAGGACAGGCCGATCAGCCCCAGCATTTT
TRBJ1-1 | TRBV9 | few | 15 | TRBD1 | CASSVGDRGPTEAFF | TGTGCCAGCAGCGTAGGTGACAGGGGGCCCACTGAAGCTTTCTTT
TRBJ2-1 | TRBV7-8 | - | 16 | TRBD2 | CASSPGPGRRYNEQFF | TGTGCCAGCAGCCCTGGCCCCGGGAGGAGATACAATGAGCAGTTCTTC
TRBJ2-7 | TRBV19 | - | 15 | - | CASSISRGTSYEQYF | TGTGCCAGTAGTATCTCGCGGGGAACCTCCTACGAGCAGTACTTC
TRBJ2-7 | TRBV15 | - | 10 | - | CATTPPEQYF | TGTGCCACCACCCCCCCGGAGCAGTACTTC